This TCR beta chain was identified in a study of cytomegalovirus exposure and HLA in healthy donors. General observations from the study: There were a few CMV-associated chains whose specificity for CMV antigens was confirmed in vitro.

Trimming removed 2 bases at V and 4 bases at J, with 6 bases between. The germline V gene encodes CDR1 SGDLS and CDR2 YYNGEE. The CDR3 covers 12 residues. This clone has only a few counts. Its antigen is unknown. With 60 Vbeta and 13 Jbeta primers, the PCR was carried out. TCRdb's table, derived via immunoSEQ multiplex PCR, lists solely in-frame clones and lacks some. The sample has about 85,000 clones; 80% are singletons. The chain joins TRBV9 to TRBJ1-1; D may be TRBD1 (5 bases). The sample comprised PBMCs. The receptor comes from a woman aged 45 to 65 in good health and CMV-seropositive. The CDR3 loop is CASSVQGTEAFF. In DNA, the CDR3 is TGTGCCAGCAGCGTCCAGGGCACTGAAGCTTTCTTT. The full variable domain, in which reference TRBV9 and TRBJ1-1 provide the parts outside the CDR3, is DSGVTQTPKHLITATGQRVTLRCSPRSGDLSVYWYQQSLDQGLQFLIQYYNGEERAKGNILERFSAQQFPDLHSELNLSSLELGDSALYFCASSVQGTEAFFGQGTRLTVV.